This T cell receptor (beta chain) was profiled in a study of blood T cells in healthy people across ages. Combining a sample-barcoded 5' primer with a J-beta primer mix, a second PCR ran for roughly 7 to 11 cycles. Each CDR3 protein gets one entry after TCRdb re-called the 5' RACE reads with MiXCR. Here the sample spans 500,000 to 550,000 distinct CDR3 sequences, around 24% being singletons. Deletions cut 1 base from V and 3 bases from J, with 7 bases between. Germline V gene data show CDR1 as LGHNA and CDR2 as YSLEER. There are 14 residues in the CDR3. PBMCs were isolated at a quantity of at least 6 million per sample. The sample was also linked to a second study, of T cells of mothers and their children. That work states: Once extracted, all RNA went into cDNA synthesis at 1.5 ug per 15 ul.

The sequenced material came from blood. This clonotype originated in a boy younger than 18 in good health. The rearrangement joins TRBV4-3 to TRBJ1-5; D unresolved. CDR3 protein: CASSQGQINQPQHF. The CDR3 nucleotides read TGCGCCAGCAGCCAAGGACAAATCAATCAGCCCCAGCATTTT.